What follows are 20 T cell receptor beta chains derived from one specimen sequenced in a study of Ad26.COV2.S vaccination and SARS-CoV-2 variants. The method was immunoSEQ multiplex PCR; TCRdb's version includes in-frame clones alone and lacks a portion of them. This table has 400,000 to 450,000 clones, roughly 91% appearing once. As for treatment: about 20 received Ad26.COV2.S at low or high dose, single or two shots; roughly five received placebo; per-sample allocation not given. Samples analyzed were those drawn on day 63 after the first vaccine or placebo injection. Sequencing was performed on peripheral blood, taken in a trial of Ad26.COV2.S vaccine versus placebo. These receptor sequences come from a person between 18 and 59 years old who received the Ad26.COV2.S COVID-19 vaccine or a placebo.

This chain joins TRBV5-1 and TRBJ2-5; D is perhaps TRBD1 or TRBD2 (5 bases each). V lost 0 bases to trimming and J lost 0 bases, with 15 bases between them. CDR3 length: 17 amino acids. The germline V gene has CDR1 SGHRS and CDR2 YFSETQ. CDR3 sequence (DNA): TGCGCCAGCAGCTTGGGGTACGGGACCGAGTACCAAGAGACCCAGTACTTC. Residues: CASSLGYGTEYQETQYF.

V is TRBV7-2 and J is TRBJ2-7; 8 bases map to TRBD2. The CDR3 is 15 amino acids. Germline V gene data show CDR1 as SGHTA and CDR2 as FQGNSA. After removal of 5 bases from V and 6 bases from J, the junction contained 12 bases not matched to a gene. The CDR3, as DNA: TGTGCCAGCAGCACACCGGGACTAGGGAGGGGCGAGCAGTACTTC. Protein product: CASSTPGLGRGEQYF.

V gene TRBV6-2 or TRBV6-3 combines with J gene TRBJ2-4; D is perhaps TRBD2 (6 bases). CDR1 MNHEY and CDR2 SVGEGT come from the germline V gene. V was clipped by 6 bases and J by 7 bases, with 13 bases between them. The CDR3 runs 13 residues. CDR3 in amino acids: CASSLVRGNIQYF. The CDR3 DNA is TGTGCCAGCAGCCTGGTACGGGGGAACATTCAGTACTTC.

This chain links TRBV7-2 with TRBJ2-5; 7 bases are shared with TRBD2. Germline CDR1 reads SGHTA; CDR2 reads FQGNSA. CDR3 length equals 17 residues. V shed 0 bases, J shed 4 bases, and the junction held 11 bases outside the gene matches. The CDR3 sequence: CASSLAGSVGRGETQYF. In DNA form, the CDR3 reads TGTGCCAGCAGCTTAGCAGGGAGCGTGGGGAGGGGAGAGACCCAGTACTTC.

DNA for the CDR3: TGTGCCAGCAGGACGGGACAGGGGGCTTACCACGAGCAGTACTTC. Amino acid sequence: CASRTGQGAYHEQYF. The chain couples TRBV27 to TRBJ2-7; TRBD1 aligns across 12 bases. This CDR3 contains 15 residues. Per germline, CDR1 MNHEY and CDR2 SMNVEV (reference sequence). V gave up 6 bases and J gave up 5 bases; unmatched junction bases: 8.

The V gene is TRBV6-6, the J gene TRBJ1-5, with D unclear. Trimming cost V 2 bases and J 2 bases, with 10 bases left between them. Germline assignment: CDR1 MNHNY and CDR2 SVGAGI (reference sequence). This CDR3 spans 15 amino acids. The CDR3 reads CASSYAGVGNQPQHF. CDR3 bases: TGTGCCAGCAGTTACGCGGGAGTTGGCAATCAGCCCCAGCATTTT.

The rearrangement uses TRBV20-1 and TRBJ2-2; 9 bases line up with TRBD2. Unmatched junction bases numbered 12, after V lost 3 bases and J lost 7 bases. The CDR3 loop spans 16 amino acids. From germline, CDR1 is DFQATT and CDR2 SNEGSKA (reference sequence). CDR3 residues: CSASDAGGPSDGELFF. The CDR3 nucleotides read TGCAGTGCTAGTGACGCGGGAGGGCCGTCGGACGGGGAGCTGTTTTTT.

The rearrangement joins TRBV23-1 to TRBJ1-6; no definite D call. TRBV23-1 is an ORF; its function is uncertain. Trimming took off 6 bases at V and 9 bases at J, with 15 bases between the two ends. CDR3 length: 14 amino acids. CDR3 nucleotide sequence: TGCGCCAGCAGATGGCCCCCAAGGAGTTCACCCCTCCACTTT. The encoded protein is CASRWPPRSSPLHF.

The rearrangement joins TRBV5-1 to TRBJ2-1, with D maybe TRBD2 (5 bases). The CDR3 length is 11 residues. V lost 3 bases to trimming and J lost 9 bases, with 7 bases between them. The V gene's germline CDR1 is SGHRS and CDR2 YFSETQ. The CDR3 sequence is CASSYGGEQFF. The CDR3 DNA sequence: TGCGCCAGCAGCTACGGAGGTGAGCAGTTCTTC.

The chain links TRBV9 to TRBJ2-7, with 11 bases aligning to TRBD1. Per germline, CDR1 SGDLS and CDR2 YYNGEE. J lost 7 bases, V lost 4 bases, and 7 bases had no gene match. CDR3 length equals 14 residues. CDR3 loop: CASSPGQGADEQYF. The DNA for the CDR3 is TGTGCCAGCAGCCCAGGACAGGGGGCGGATGAGCAGTACTTC.

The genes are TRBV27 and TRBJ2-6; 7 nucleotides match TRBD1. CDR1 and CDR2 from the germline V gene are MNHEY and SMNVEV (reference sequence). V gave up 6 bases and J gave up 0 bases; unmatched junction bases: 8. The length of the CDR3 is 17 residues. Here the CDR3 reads CASRRTGPNSGANVLTF. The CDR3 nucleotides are TGTGCCAGCAGGAGGACAGGCCCTAACTCTGGGGCCAACGTCCTGACTTTC.

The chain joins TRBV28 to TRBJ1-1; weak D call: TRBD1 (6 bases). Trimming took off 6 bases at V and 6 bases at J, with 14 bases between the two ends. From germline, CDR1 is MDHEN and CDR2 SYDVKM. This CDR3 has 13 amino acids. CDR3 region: CASSNTGNPEAFF. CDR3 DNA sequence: TGTGCCAGCAGCAATACAGGGAATCCTGAAGCTTTCTTT.

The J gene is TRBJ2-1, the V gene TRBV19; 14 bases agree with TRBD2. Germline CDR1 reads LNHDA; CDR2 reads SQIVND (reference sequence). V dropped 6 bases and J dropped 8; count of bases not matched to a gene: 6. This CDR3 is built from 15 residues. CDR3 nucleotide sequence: TGTGCCAGTAGCCTGGGACTAGCGGGAGTGGATGAGCAGTTCTTC. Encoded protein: CASSLGLAGVDEQFF.

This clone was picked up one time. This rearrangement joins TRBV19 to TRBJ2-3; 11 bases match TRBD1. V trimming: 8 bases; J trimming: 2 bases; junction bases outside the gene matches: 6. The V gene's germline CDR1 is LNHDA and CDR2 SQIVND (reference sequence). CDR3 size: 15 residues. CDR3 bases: TGTGCCAGTGGGACAGGGGGTTATCACACAGATACGCAGTATTTT. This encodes CASGTGGYHTDTQYF.

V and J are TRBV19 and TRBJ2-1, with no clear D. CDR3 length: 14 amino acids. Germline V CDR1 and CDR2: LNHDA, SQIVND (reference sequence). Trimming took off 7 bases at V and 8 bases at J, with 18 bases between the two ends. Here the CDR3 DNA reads TGTGCCAGTAATCGGCCGGCCCAGACGGATGAGCAGTTCTTC. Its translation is CASNRPAQTDEQFF. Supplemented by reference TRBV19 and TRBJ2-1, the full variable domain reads DGGITQSPKYLFRKEGQNVTLSCEQNLNHDAMYWYRQDPGQGLRLIYYSQIVNDFQKGDIAEGYSVSREKKESFPLTVTSAQKNPTAFYLCASNRPAQTDEQFFGPGTRLTVL.

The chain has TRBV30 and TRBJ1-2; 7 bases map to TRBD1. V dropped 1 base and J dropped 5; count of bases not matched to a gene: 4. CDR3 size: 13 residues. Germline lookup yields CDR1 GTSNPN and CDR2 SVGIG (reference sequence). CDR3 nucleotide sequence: TGTGCCTGGAGTGCACAGGGGCGGTATGGCTACACCTTC. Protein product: CAWSAQGRYGYTF.

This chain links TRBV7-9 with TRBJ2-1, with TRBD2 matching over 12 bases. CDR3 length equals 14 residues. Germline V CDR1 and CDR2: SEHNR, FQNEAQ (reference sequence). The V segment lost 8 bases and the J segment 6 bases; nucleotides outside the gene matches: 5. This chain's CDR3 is CASETSGSGNEQFF. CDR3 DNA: TGTGCCAGCGAGACTAGCGGGAGTGGCAATGAGCAGTTCTTC.

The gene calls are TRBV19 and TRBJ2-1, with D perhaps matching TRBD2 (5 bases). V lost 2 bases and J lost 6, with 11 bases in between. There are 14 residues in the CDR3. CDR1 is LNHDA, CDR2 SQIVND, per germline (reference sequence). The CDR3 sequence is CASSITTNRNEQFF. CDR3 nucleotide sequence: TGTGCCAGTAGTATAACGACTAATCGCAATGAGCAGTTCTTC.

The CDR3 DNA reads TGCGCCAGCAGCTTGGGTGGGAAGTCCTACGAGCAGTACTTC. This translates into CASSLGGKSYEQYF. The chain links TRBV5-1 to TRBJ2-7; the D is unclear. Trimming cost V 0 bases and J 1 base, with 8 bases left between them. The CDR3 loop spans 14 amino acids. Per germline, CDR1 SGHRS and CDR2 YFSETQ.

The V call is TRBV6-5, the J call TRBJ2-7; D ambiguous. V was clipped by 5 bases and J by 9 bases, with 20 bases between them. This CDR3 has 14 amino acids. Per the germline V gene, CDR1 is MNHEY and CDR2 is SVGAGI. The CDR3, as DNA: TGTGCCAGCAGTCCTGAACATGGGGTCCCGGGGCAGTACTTC. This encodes CASSPEHGVPGQYF.